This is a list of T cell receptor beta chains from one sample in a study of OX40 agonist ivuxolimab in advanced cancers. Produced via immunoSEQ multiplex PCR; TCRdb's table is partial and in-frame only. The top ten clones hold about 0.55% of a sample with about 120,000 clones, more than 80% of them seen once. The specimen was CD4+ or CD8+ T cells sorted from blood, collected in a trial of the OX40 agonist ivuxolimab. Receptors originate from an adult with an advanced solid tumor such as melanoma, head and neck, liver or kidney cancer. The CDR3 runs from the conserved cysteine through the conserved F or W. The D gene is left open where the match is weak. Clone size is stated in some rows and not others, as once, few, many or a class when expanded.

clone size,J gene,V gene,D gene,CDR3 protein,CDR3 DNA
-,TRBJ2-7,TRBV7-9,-,CASSLRGDFDEQYF,TGTGCCAGCAGCTTAAGGGGGGATTTCGACGAGCAGTACTTC
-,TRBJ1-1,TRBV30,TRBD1,CAWSGAGGSNTEAFF,TGTGCCTGGAGTGGAGCAGGGGGCTCGAACACTGAAGCTTTCTTT
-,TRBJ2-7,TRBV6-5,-,CASSFGTYLGPEQYF,TGTGCCAGCAGTTTCGGGACTTATTTAGGCCCCGAGCAGTACTTC
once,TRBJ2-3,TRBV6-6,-,CASSYGLGRGPDTQYF,TGTGCCAGCAGTTACGGTTTGGGACGCGGACCCGATACGCAGTATTTT
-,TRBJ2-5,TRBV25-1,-,CASSPQEGPQETQYF,TGTGCCAGCAGTCCCCAGGAAGGGCCTCAAGAGACCCAGTACTTC
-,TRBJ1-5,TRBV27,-,CASSPQPGNQPQHF,TGTGCCAGCAGTCCACAACCAGGCAATCAGCCCCAGCATTTT
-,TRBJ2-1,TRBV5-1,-,CASSLVQKDEQFF,TGCGCCAGCAGCTTGGTACAGAAGGATGAGCAGTTCTTC
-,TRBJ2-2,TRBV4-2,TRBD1,CASSQEGQGSGELFF,TGTGCCAGCAGCCAAGAGGGACAGGGGTCCGGGGAGCTGTTTTTT
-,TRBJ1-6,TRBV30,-,CAWSLGAGYNSPLHF,TGTGCCTGGAGTTTAGGGGCGGGCTATAATTCACCCCTCCACTTT
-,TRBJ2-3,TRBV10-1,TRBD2,CASSERLAVDTQYF,TGCGCCAGCAGTGAAAGGCTAGCGGTGGATACGCAGTATTTT
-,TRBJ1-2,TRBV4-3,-,CASSQVQGPKGYGYTF,TGCGCCAGCAGCCAAGTTCAGGGGCCCAAGGGGTATGGCTACACCTTC
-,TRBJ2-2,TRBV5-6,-,CASSLVRTTNTGELFF,TGTGCCAGCAGCTTGGTGCGGACGACGAACACCGGGGAGCTGTTTTTT
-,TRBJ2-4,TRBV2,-,CASRTPEGRVILGAKNIQYF,TGTGCCAGCAGGACCCCGGAGGGGAGAGTGATTCTAGGGGCCAAAAACATTCAGTACTTC
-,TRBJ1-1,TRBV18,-,CASSSDMNTEAFF,TGTGCCAGCTCATCCGACATGAACACTGAAGCTTTCTTT
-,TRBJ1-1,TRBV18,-,CASSPSLGAEAFF,TGTGCCAGCTCACCATCCCTTGGGGCGGAAGCTTTCTTT
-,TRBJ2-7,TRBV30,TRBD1,CAWKPPGQTYEQYF,TGTGCCTGGAAACCTCCGGGACAGACCTACGAGCAGTACTTC
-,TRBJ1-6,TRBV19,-,CAVGEGSYNSPLHF,TGTGCCGTCGGGGAGGGCTCCTATAATTCACCCCTCCACTTT
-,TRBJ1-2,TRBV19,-,CASSTQGTNYGYTF,TGTGCCAGTAGTACTCAGGGGACTAACTATGGCTACACCTTC
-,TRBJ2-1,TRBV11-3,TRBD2,CASSLEASGAHEQFF,TGTGCCAGCAGCTTAGAAGCTAGCGGGGCACATGAGCAGTTCTTC
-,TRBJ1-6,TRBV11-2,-,CASTSLTGTRLNSPLHF,TGTGCCAGCACCTCTCTGACCGGGACAAGACTAAATTCACCCCTCCACTTT
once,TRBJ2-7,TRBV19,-,CASSRLAGSSYEQYF,TGTGCCAGTAGTCGGCTAGCTGGGAGTAGTTACGAGCAGTACTTC
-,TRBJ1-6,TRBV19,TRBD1,CASGQAVGGSPLHF,TGTGCCAGCGGACAGGCCGTAGGGGGATCACCCCTCCACTTT
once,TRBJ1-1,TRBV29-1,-,CSPVRYTNTEAFF,TGCAGCCCAGTACGCTATACTAACACTGAAGCTTTCTTT
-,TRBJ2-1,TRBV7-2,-,CASSPQPGQTAGEQFF,TGTGCCAGCAGCCCACAGCCGGGACAAACTGCGGGTGAGCAGTTCTTC
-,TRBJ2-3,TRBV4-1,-,CASSAQSPDTQYF,TGCGCCAGCAGCGCCCAGAGTCCAGATACGCAGTATTTT
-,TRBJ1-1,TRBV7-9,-,CASSLEGNTEAFF,TGTGCCAGCAGCTTAGAGGGAAACACTGAAGCTTTCTTT
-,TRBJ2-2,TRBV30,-,CAGGAAGELFF,TGTGCTGGGGGGGCGGCCGGGGAGCTGTTTTTT
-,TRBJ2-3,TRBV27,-,CASSFSARRTDTQYF,TGTGCCAGCAGTTTTAGCGCGAGGAGGACAGATACGCAGTATTTT
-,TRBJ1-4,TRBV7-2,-,CASSSTGTRNEKLFF,TGTGCCAGCAGCTCCACCGGGACAAGGAATGAAAAACTGTTTTTT
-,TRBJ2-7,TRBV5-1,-,CASGAAASYEQYF,TGCGCCAGCGGGGCGGCCGCCTCCTACGAGCAGTACTTC
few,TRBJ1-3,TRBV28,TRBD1,CASSLGDSGNTIYF,TGTGCCAGCAGTTTGGGGGACAGCGGAAACACCATATATTTT
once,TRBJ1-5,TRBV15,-,CATSGGGNQPQHF,TGTGCCACCAGCGGGGGGGGCAATCAGCCCCAGCATTTT
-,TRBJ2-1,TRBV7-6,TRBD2,CASRSGLAGSVLFF,TGTGCCAGCAGATCCGGACTAGCGGGGTCCGTGTTGTTCTTC
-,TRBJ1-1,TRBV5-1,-,CASSFGPSGIEAFF,TGCGCCAGCAGCTTCGGACCCAGCGGGATTGAAGCTTTCTTT
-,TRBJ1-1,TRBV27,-,CASSWAVNTEAFF,TGTGCCAGCAGTTGGGCGGTGAACACTGAAGCTTTCTTT
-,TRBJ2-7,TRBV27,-,CASSFLQGGEQYF,TGTGCCAGCAGTTTTTTGCAGGGAGGCGAGCAGTACTTC
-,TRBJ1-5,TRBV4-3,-,CASSSNFLFISAQHF,TGCGCCAGCAGCTCCAACTTCCTTTTTATATCGGCCCAGCATTTT
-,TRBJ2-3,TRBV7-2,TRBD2,CASSTGLAPDTQYF,TGTGCCAGCAGCACGGGACTAGCGCCAGATACGCAGTATTTT
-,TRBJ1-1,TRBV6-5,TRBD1,CASSYSFRGQTEAFF,TGTGCCAGCAGTTACTCGTTCAGGGGGCAGACTGAAGCTTTCTTT
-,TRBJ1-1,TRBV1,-,CTSSQVAGGKCLQAFF,TGCACCAGCAGCCAAGTCGCAGGGGGCAAATGCTTACAAGCTTTCTTT
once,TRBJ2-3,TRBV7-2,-,CASSVTDTQYF,TGTGCCAGCAGCGTCACAGATACGCAGTATTTT
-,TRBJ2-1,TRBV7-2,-,CASSLTTTYNEQFF,TGTGCCAGCAGCTTAACTACGACCTACAATGAGCAGTTCTTC
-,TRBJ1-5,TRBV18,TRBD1,CASSPLPSGQGSNQPQHF,TGTGCCAGCTCACCACTTCCATCGGGACAGGGTAGCAATCAGCCCCAGCATTTT
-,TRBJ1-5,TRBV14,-,CASSQLWSEPQHF,TGTGCCAGCAGCCAACTCTGGTCCGAGCCCCAGCATTTT
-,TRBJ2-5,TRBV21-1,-,CASTEGSGGHQETQYF,TGTGCCAGCACCGAGGGGAGCGGGGGGCACCAAGAGACCCAGTACTTC
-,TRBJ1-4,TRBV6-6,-,CASRDLTGLNEKLFF,TGTGCCAGCAGAGACCTTACAGGCCTTAATGAAAAACTGTTTTTT
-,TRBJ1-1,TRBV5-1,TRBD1,CASSFVVQGGMNTEAFF,TGCGCCAGCAGCTTTGTCGTGCAGGGGGGCATGAACACTGAAGCTTTCTTT